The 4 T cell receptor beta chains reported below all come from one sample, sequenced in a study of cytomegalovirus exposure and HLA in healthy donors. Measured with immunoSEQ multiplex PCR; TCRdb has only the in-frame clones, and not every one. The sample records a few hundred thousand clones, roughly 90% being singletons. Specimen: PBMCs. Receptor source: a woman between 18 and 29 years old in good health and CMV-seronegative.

This CDR3 is CASSESGLDEQYF. DNA of the CDR3: TGTGCCAGCAGTGAATCGGGTCTGGACGAGCAGTACTTC. This chain joins TRBV25-1 and TRBJ2-7, with D uncertain. The V end was cut by 1 base, the J end by 5 bases, with 9 bases between. The CDR3 is 13 amino acids. Germline CDR1 is MGHDK and CDR2 is SYGVNS.

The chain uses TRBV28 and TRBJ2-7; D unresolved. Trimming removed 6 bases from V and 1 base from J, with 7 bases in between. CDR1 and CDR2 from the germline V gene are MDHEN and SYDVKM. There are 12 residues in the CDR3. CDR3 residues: CASSFISYEQYF. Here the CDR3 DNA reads TGTGCCAGCAGCTTTATATCCTACGAGCAGTACTTC.

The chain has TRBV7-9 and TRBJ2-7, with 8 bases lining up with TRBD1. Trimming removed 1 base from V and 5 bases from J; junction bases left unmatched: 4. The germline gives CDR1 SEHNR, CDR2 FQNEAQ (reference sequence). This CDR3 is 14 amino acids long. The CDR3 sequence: CASSLVQGGDEQYF. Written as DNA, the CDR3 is TGTGCCAGCAGCTTAGTACAGGGGGGCGACGAGCAGTACTTC. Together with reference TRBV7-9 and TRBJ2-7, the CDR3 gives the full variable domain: DTGVSQNPRHKITKRGQNVTFRCDPISEHNRLYWYRQTLGQGPEFLTYFQNEAQLEKSRLLSDRFSAERPKGSFSTLEIQRTEQGDSAMYLCASSLVQGGDEQYFGPGTRLTVT.

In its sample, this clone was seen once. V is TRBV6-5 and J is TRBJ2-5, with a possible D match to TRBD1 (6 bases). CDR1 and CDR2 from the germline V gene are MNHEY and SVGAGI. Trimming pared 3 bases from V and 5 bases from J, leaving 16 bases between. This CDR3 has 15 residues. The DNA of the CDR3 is TGTGCCAGCAGTTATTCTCCGGGACAAGGGGAGACCCAGTACTTC. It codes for CASSYSPGQGETQYF.